The text below deals with one TCR beta chain. Antigen unknown. The record originates from a study of cytomegalovirus exposure and HLA in healthy donors. General study results and limits: One variant, a missense change in DCLRE1C, was linked in a later analysis to TCR beta V- and J-gene trimming. Several of the most significant clusters appeared, in a later analysis, to be linked to common viral pathogens.

V was pared by 2 bases and J by 4 bases, with 4 bases of the junction left unmatched. The CDR3 contains 15 residues. The germline CDR1 and CDR2 sequences are MNHNY and SVGAGI (reference sequence). This PCR relied on a set of 60 Vbeta primers and 13 Jbeta primers. The protocol was immunoSEQ multiplex PCR, while the TCRdb copy is restricted to in-frame clones and leaves out a portion. This sample has roughly 150,000 clones; 60% to 85% occur once, and the top ten carry about 13%. The J gene is TRBJ2-4, the V gene TRBV6-6; 8 bases line up with TRBD2. This clonotype was sampled from a man aged 35 to 55 in good health and CMV-seropositive. Source material: PBMCs. In nucleotides, the CDR3 is TGTGCCAGCAGTTACCCCGGGAGGGGGAAAAACATTCAGTACTTC. It is translated as CASSYPGRGKNIQYF.